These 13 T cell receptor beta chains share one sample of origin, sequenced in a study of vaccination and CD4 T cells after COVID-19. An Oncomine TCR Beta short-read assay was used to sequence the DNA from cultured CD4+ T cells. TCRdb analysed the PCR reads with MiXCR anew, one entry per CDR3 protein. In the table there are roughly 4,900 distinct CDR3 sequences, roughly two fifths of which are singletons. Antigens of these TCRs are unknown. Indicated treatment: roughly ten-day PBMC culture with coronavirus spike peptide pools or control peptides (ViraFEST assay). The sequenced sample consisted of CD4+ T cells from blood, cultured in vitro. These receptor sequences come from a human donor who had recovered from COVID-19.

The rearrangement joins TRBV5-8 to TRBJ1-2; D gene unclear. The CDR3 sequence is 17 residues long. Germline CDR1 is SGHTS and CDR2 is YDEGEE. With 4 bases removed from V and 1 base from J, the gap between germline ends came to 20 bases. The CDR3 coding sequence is TGTGCCAGCAGCATGGCATTGGTCACCGGGCTTAACTATGGCTACACCTTC. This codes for CASSMALVTGLNYGYTF. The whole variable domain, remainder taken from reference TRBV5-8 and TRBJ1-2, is EAGVTQSPTHLIKTRGQQATLRCSPISGHTSVYWYQQALGLGLQFLLWYDEGEERNRGNFPPRFSGRQFPNYSSELNVNALELEDSALYLCASSMALVTGLNYGYTFGSGTRLTVV.

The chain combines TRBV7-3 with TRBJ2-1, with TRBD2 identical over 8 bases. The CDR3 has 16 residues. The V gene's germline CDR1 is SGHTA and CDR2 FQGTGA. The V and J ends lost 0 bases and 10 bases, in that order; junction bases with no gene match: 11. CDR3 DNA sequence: TGTGCCAGCAGCTTAACCGTGGCGGGAGGCCGGGAAGAGCAGTTCTTC. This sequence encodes CASSLTVAGGREEQFF.

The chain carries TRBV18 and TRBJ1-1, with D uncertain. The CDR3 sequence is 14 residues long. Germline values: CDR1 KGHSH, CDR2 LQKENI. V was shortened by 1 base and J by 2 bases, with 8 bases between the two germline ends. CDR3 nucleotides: TGTGCCAGCTCACCACTCCAGGCAAACACTGAAGCTTTCTTT. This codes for CASSPLQANTEAFF.

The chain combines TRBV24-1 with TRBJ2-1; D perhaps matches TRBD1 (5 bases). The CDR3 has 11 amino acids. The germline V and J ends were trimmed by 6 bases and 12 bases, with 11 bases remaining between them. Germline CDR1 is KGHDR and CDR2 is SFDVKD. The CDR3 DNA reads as TGTGCCACCAGTAGTAGGGGCGGGCAGTTCTTC. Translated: CATSSRGGQFF.

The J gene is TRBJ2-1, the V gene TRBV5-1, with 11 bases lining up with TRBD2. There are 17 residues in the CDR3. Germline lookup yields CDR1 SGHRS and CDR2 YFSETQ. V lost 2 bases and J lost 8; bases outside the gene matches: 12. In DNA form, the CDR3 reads TGCGCCAGCAGCTTCGCAGTACTAGCGGGGGTACCCGATGAGCAGTTCTTC. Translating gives CASSFAVLAGVPDEQFF. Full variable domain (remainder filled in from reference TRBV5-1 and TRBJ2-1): KAGVTQTPRYLIKTRGQQVTLSCSPISGHRSVSWYQQTPGQGLQFLFEYFSETQRNKGNFPGRFSGRQFSNSRSEMNVSTLELGDSALYLCASSFAVLAGVPDEQFFGPGTRLTVL.

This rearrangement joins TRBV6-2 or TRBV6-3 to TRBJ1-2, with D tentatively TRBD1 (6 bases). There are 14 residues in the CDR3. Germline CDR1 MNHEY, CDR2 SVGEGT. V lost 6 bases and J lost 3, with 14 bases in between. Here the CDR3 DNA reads TGTGCCAGCAGCAAGGACAGCACGGACTATGGCTACACCTTC. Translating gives CASSKDSTDYGYTF.

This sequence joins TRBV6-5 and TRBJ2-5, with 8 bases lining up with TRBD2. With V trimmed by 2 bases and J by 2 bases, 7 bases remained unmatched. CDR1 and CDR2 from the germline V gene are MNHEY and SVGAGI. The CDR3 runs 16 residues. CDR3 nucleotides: TGTGCCAGCAGTTACATCCGGGGGGGTCTACAAGAGACCCAGTACTTC. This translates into CASSYIRGGLQETQYF.

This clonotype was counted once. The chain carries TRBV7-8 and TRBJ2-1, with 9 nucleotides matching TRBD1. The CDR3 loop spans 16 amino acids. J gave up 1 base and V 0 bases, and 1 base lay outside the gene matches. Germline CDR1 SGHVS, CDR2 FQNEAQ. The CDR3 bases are TGTGCCAGCAGCTTAGCGGGACAGGGTTCCTACAATGAGCAGTTCTTC. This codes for CASSLAGQGSYNEQFF. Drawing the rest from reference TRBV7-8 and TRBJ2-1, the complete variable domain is GAGVSQSPRYKVAKRGQDVALRCDPISGHVSLFWYQQALGQGPEFLTYFQNEAQLDKSGLPSDRFFAERPEGSVSTLKIQRTQQEDSAVYLCASSLAGQGSYNEQFFGPGTRLTVL.

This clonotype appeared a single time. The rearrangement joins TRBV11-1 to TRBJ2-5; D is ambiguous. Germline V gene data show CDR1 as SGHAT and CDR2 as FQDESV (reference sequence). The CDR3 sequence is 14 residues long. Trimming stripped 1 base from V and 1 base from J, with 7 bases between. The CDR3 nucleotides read TGTGCCAGCAGCTTAGGGTTGTCCCAAGAGACCCAGTACTTC. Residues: CASSLGLSQETQYF.

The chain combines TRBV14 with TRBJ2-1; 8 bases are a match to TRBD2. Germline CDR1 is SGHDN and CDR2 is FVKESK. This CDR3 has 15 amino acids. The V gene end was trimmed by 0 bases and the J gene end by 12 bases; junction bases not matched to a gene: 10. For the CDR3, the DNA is TGTGCCAGCAGCCAAGAGGGGACTAGGTCCCGGCTGCAGTTCTTC. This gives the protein CASSQEGTRSRLQFF.

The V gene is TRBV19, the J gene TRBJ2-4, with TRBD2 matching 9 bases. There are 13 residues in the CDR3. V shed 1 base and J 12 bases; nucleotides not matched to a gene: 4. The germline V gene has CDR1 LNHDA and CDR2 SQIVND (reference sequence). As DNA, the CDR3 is TGTGCCAGTAGTATAGGTCTAGCGGGACGTCAGTACTTC. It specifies CASSIGLAGRQYF.

The CDR3: CASSLDRGTEAFF. The DNA of the CDR3 is TGTGCCAGCAGCTTAGATCGGGGGACTGAAGCTTTCTTT. The V gene is TRBV7-2, the J gene TRBJ1-1; TRBD1 might be the D (5 bases). Germline CDR1 SGHTA, CDR2 FQGNSA. The germline V and J ends were trimmed by 1 base and 5 bases, with 8 bases remaining between them. The CDR3 has 13 amino acids.

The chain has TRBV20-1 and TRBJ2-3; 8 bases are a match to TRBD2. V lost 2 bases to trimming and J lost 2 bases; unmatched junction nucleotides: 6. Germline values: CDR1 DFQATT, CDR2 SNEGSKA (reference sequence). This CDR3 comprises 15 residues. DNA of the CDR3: TGCAGTGCTAGAATTAGCGGGACAAACACAGATACGCAGTATTTT. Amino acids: CSARISGTNTDTQYF.